The present T cell receptor beta chain was sequenced within a study of cytomegalovirus exposure and HLA in healthy donors. PCR amplification relied on 60 Vbeta primers (plus 13 Jbeta primers). As handled by the study authors: As a later analysis found, there were 82 million or so unique TCR beta chains, of which roughly 11 million were shared. Assay used: immunoSEQ multiplex PCR; TCRdb lists only in-frame clones, some missing. That table furnishes V, J and clone size, whereas the DNA furnished D and trimming. The repertoire includes some 170,000 clones, around 80% of them detected once, and approximately 1% sits in the top ten. The sample holds one count of this clone. Its cognate antigen is unknown. V shed 3 bases, J shed 4 bases, and the junction held 4 bases outside the gene matches. Germline lookup yields CDR1 LNHNV and CDR2 YYDKDF (reference sequence). The CDR3 is 15 residues long. Overall study findings and caveats: When a later analysis was performed, an Asian-associated ancestry cluster reportedly had fewer N-insertions than the roughly 640-donor mean. Rarity characterized most TCR sequences, yet some public TCRs appeared in many donors.

The material sequenced was PBMCs. The sequence came from a woman between 40 and 55 years old in good health and CMV-seronegative. The chain combines TRBV15 with TRBJ2-1; 9 positions match TRBD1. Here the CDR3 DNA reads TGTGCCACCAGCAGGGACAGGGGCAAGTACAATGAGCAGTTCTTC. Its protein product is CATSRDRGKYNEQFF.